One TCR beta chain is described in this entry. The antigen is not known. The data were obtained in a study of long-term antiretroviral therapy in people with HIV. General study results and limits: HIV repertoires spanned tighter CDR3 length ranges than controls did.

With 2 bases clipped from V and 4 bases from J, the junction kept 5 bases outside the gene matches. Germline CDR1 and CDR2: SGHRS and YFSETQ. The CDR3 length is 14 residues. Assay version v3.0 of immunoSEQ was used, and it was run at survey level. Assay: immunoSEQ multiplex PCR; the TCRdb copy retains only in-frame clones and omits some. This table holds about 20,000 clones, roughly nine tenths found once. Material: unsorted PBMCs, obtained 4.4 years before starting antiretroviral therapy. This TCR was recovered from a woman aged 25 to 39 with HIV. The chain couples TRBV5-1 to TRBJ1-2; TRBD1 aligns across 7 bases. The CDR3 here is CASSFPGTAYGYTF. CDR3 nucleotides: TGCGCCAGCAGCTTTCCCGGGACAGCCTATGGCTACACCTTC. The variable domain in full, with the rest retrieved from reference TRBV5-1 and TRBJ1-2, is KAGVTQTPRYLIKTRGQQVTLSCSPISGHRSVSWYQQTPGQGLQFLFEYFSETQRNKGNFPGRFSGRQFSNSRSEMNVSTLELGDSALYLCASSFPGTAYGYTFGSGTRLTVV.